A single sample gave rise to the 5 T cell receptor beta chains below, sequenced in a study of blood T cell repertoires in COVID-19. Libraries were prepared by immunoSEQ multiplex PCR; TCRdb keeps only in-frame clonotypes and omits some of them. The sample records 100,000 to 150,000 clones, roughly four fifths being singletons. The sequencing input was peripheral blood. The receptors were gathered from a woman aged 50 to 60 with acute or convalescent COVID-19.

This clone was seen just once. The gene calls are TRBV13 and TRBJ1-2; D perhaps matches TRBD1 (5 bases). Germline CDR1 is PRHDT and CDR2 is FYEKMQ (reference sequence). The CDR3 contains 14 residues. V was shortened by 1 base and J by 6 bases, with 12 bases between the two germline ends. DNA for the CDR3: TGTGCCAGCAGCTTAGATCAGGGACTTCATGGCTACACCTTC. As protein: CASSLDQGLHGYTF.

This clone was counted once. The CDR3 bases are TGTGCCAGCAGCCCGCGGACAGGCGAAGAGACCCAGTACTTC. This gives the protein CASSPRTGEETQYF. The rearrangement joins TRBV7-2 to TRBJ2-5; 7 bases line up with TRBD1. The germline V gene has CDR1 SGHTA and CDR2 FQGNSA. V trimming: 5 bases; J trimming: 3 bases; junction bases outside the gene matches: 6. This CDR3 has 14 amino acids.

V is TRBV9 and J is TRBJ1-2, with D unclear. CDR1 SGDLS and CDR2 YYNGEE come from the germline V gene. The CDR3 contains 14 residues. V was cut by 0 bases and J by 0 bases, with 6 bases left in between. The CDR3 protein is CASSVVTANYGYTF. The CDR3 nucleotides read TGTGCCAGCAGCGTAGTTACAGCTAACTATGGCTACACCTTC.

V and J are TRBV6-5 and TRBJ1-6, with D hard to call. Between the trimmed V and J ends, which lost 9 bases and 0 bases, there was a span of 12 bases. CDR1 and CDR2 from the germline V gene are MNHEY and SVGAGI. The CDR3 runs to 15 residues. The CDR3 nucleotides read TGTGCCAGTAGACGACTGAGCTCCTATAATTCACCCCTCCACTTT. The encoded protein is CASRRLSSYNSPLHF.

The chain uses TRBV15 and TRBJ1-1; possible D gene TRBD1, 6 bases. CDR1 is LNHNV and CDR2 is YYDKDF in the germline V gene (reference sequence). The CDR3 runs 14 residues. Trimming removed 5 bases at V and 2 bases at J, with 12 bases between. The CDR3 region has the DNA TGTGCCACCAGCCGGGGGGCTTTCAACACTGAAGCTTTCTTT. Encoded protein: CATSRGAFNTEAFF.